The 17 T cell receptor beta chains listed next were all sequenced from one sample in a study of post-analysis software for immune sequencing data. Broader study findings: Several TRBV segments (TRBV5-6, TRBV5-1 and TRBV20-1 among them) occurred more frequently in patients than in controls.

Tagging with unique molecular identifiers was a feature of the TCR beta cDNA libraries. One entry per CDR3 protein, called by TCRdb with MiXCR from the PCR reads. The sample contains about 770,000 distinct CDR3 sequences, approximately 44% of which appear only once. Antigens of these TCRs are unknown. The sequencing input was blood. These TCRs come from a girl between 10 and 17 years old with multiple sclerosis.

V is TRBV12-3 or TRBV12-4 and J is TRBJ2-5; the D gene is possibly TRBD1 (5 bases). The V end lost 5 bases, the J end lost 7 bases, and 17 bases lay between the germline ends. CDR3 length equals 14 residues. This CDR3 is CASSKRGPKGTQYF. The CDR3 nucleotides read TGTGCCAGCAGTAAAAGGGGCCCTAAGGGGACCCAGTACTTC.

This rearrangement joins TRBV6-5 to TRBJ2-3; D gene uncertain. Germline V lookup: CDR1 MNHEY, CDR2 SVGAGI. There are 12 residues in the CDR3. The ends were cut back, 5 bases at V and 5 bases at J, with 8 bases in the middle. The CDR3 here is CASSGDLDTQYF. CDR3 DNA sequence: TGTGCCAGCAGTGGAGACTTAGATACGCAGTATTTT.

This clonotype came up a few times. V gene TRBV27 combines with J gene TRBJ2-7; the match to TRBD1 covers 9 bases. The CDR3 contains 17 residues. The junction had 7 bases not matched to a gene; V was cut back by 0 bases and J by 1 base. CDR1 is MNHEY and CDR2 is SMNVEV in the germline V gene (reference sequence). As DNA, the CDR3 is TGTGCCAGCAGTTTATCGAGTATGGGACAGGGTTCCTACGAGCAGTACTTC. As protein: CASSLSSMGQGSYEQYF.

This chain links TRBV6-1 with TRBJ2-7; 9 nucleotides align to TRBD1. The CDR3 runs to 14 residues. CDR1 is MNHNS and CDR2 is SASEGT in the germline V gene. Trimming removed 6 bases from V and 2 bases from J; junction bases left unmatched: 5. The CDR3 nucleotides are TGTGCCAGCAGGAACCGGGACAGGGCCTACGAGCAGTACTTC. It codes for CASRNRDRAYEQYF.

The chain uses TRBV30 and TRBJ1-2; D might be TRBD1 (6 bases). The CDR3 sequence is 13 residues long. Germline CDR1 is GTSNPN and CDR2 is SVGIG (reference sequence). Trimming removed 8 bases at V and 4 bases at J, with 17 bases between. CDR3 nucleotides: TGTGCCAAACGGCGGGGGGCGGCCTATGGCTACACCTTC. Translation: CAKRRGAAYGYTF.

The chain couples TRBV20-1 to TRBJ2-5; 13 bases are a match to TRBD2. Trimming removed 0 bases from V and 12 bases from J; junction bases left unmatched: 7. This CDR3 contains 14 residues. The germline V gene has CDR1 DFQATT and CDR2 SNEGSKA (reference sequence). In nucleotides, the CDR3 is TGCAGTGCTAGAGATCTTGGACTAGCGGGAGTAGAGTACTTC. It is translated as CSARDLGLAGVEYF.

The chain links TRBV24-1 to TRBJ1-2, with 7 bases matching TRBD1. The CDR3 has 16 amino acids. Trimming took 4 bases from V and 8 from J; bases not matched to a gene: 15. CDR1 is KGHDR, CDR2 SFDVKD, per germline. CDR3 amino acids: CATSDPSLTGSDGYTF. DNA of the CDR3: TGTGCCACCAGTGACCCCAGCCTGACAGGGTCGGACGGCTACACCTTC.

The CDR3 DNA reads as TGCAGTGCTAGAGACCGGATTAGGACAGGGGGCGTCAGTTCCGCAAGGGATACGCAGTATTTT. It codes for CSARDRIRTGGVSSARDTQYF. The chain employs TRBV20-1 and TRBJ2-3; 11 bases are shared with TRBD1. This CDR3 has 21 residues. Trimming cost V 0 bases and J 6 bases; bases outside gene matches: 23. Germline values: CDR1 DFQATT, CDR2 SNEGSKA (reference sequence).

This rearrangement joins TRBV29-1 to TRBJ1-2, with D possibly being TRBD1 (5 bases). The CDR3 runs to 12 residues. Deletions cut 4 bases from V and 6 bases from J, with 12 bases between. In germline, CDR1 is SQVTM, CDR2 ANQGSEA. CDR3 loop: CSVGQTANGYTF. For the CDR3, the DNA is TGCAGCGTTGGTCAGACAGCCAATGGCTACACCTTC.

The CDR3 sequence is CASSGDRTVDTQYF. CDR3 sequence (DNA): TGCGCCAGCAGTGGGGACCGCACAGTCGATACGCAGTATTTT. This chain connects TRBV10-1 to TRBJ2-3, with D perhaps assigned TRBD1 or TRBD2 (5 bases each). Per germline, CDR1 WNHNN and CDR2 SYGVQD (reference sequence). The CDR3 sequence is 14 residues long. Trimming took 4 bases from V and 6 from J, leaving 14 bases between them.

This clonotype was counted only a few times. The junction departs from the called germline gene at one end, perhaps through a read error. The genes are TRBV6-5 and TRBJ2-7, with 7 bases matching TRBD1. This CDR3 has 15 residues. The germline CDR1 and CDR2 sequences are MNHEY and SVGAGI. The chain's CDR3 is CAGSYSSGQFTEQYF. Written as DNA, the CDR3 is TGTGCCGGCAGTTACTCCTCGGGACAGTTTACAGAGCAGTACTTC.

The CDR3, as DNA: TGCAGTGCTCCGAACAGCGGAGGGGATAAAAACATTCAGTACTTC. This sequence encodes CSAPNSGGDKNIQYF. The J gene is TRBJ2-4, the V gene TRBV20-1, with TRBD2 as a possible D gene (6 bases). V was clipped by 5 bases and J by 4 bases, with 18 bases between them. The germline V gene encodes CDR1 DFQATT and CDR2 SNEGSKA (reference sequence). CDR3 length: 15 amino acids.

This clonotype was counted between two and nine times. The chain recombines TRBV7-9 with TRBJ2-7; D is unresolved. V was shortened by 3 bases and J by 4 bases, with 13 bases between the two germline ends. This CDR3 spans 14 amino acids. Germline V gene sequence: CDR1 SEHNR, CDR2 FQNEAQ (reference sequence). The CDR3 region has the DNA TGTGCCAGCAGCTTCGGCAGCAAAGGGTACGAGCAGTACTTC. It specifies CASSFGSKGYEQYF.

The chain carries TRBV12-3 or TRBV12-4 and TRBJ2-3; no definite D call. The CDR3 loop spans 10 amino acids. Trimming shortened V by 8 bases and J by 5 bases, and 5 bases separated the two germline ends. CDR3 in amino acids: CASWGDTQYF. CDR3 in DNA: TGTGCCAGCTGGGGAGATACGCAGTATTTT.

This clonotype was detected only a few times. The J gene is TRBJ2-7, the V gene TRBV7-9; possible D gene TRBD2, 5 bases. The CDR3 runs 11 residues. The germline V gene has CDR1 SEHNR and CDR2 FQNEAQ (reference sequence). Trimming removed 8 bases from V and 12 bases from J, with 17 bases in between. CDR3 bases: TGTGCCAGCGCATCCCCACTAGGACTGTACTTC. Amino acids: CASASPLGLYF.

The J gene is TRBJ1-5, the V gene TRBV6-6; D unclear. With 6 bases removed from V and 2 bases from J, the gap between germline ends came to 11 bases. CDR3 size: 14 residues. Germline CDR1 is MNHNY and CDR2 is SVGAGI (reference sequence). The CDR3 sequence is CASSPSLGNQPQHF. The CDR3 region has the DNA TGTGCCAGCAGCCCTAGCTTGGGCAATCAGCCCCAGCATTTT.

The table lists this clonotype with many counts. The chain recombines TRBV12-3 or TRBV12-4 with TRBJ2-7, with D possibly called TRBD1 or TRBD2 (5 bases each). V dropped 1 base and J dropped 3 bases, with 10 bases sitting between them. There are 14 residues in the CDR3. CDR3: CASSLGGSRYEQYF. CDR3 sequence (DNA): TGTGCCAGCAGTTTAGGGGGGAGTCGCTACGAGCAGTACTTC.